One sample yielded the 30 T cell receptor beta chains listed below, sequenced in a study of T cells in Graves' hyperthyroidism and ophthalmopathy. Template material for amplifying TCR beta CDR3 regions consisted of RNA transcripts. HTBI primers drove first-round RT-PCR of the TCR CDR3. TCRdb reanalysed the multiplex PCR reads using MiXCR and keeps one entry per CDR3 protein. Seen here are 460,000 or so distinct CDR3 sequences, approximately 15% observed once, and the top ten hold less than 20%. The sample taken for sequencing was blood. The receptors come from a woman between 18 and 29 years old with Graves' hyperthyroidism.

This clonotype has ten or more counts. V gene TRBV27 combines with J gene TRBJ2-1, with 12 bases that match TRBD2. The CDR3 runs 15 residues. J lost 8 bases, V lost 5 bases, and 7 bases had no gene match. Germline CDR1 reads MNHEY; CDR2 reads SMNVEV (reference sequence). CDR3 DNA sequence: TGTGCCAGCAGTCCGCCTAGCGGGAGGGGGTATGAGCAGTTCTTC. This sequence encodes CASSPPSGRGYEQFF.

This rearrangement joins TRBV18 to TRBJ2-1, with 11 bases matching TRBD2. V trimming: 0 bases; J trimming: 10 bases; junction bases outside the gene matches: 17. This CDR3 spans 19 amino acids. CDR1 and CDR2 (germline): KGHSH, LQKENI. The CDR3 is CASSPPTSGVRGGTYEQFF. CDR3 sequence (DNA): TGTGCCAGCTCACCACCGACTAGCGGGGTGAGAGGGGGTACCTACGAGCAGTTCTTC.

This chain joins TRBV6-6 and TRBJ2-7; D gene uncertain. From germline, CDR1 is MNHNY and CDR2 SVGAGI (reference sequence). The CDR3 has 13 amino acids. The CDR3: CGSSYSSGSEQYV. DNA for the CDR3: TGTGGCAGCAGTTACTCGTCAGGCTCGGAGCAGTACGTC.

The chain joins TRBV4-1 to TRBJ1-2; 9 bases match TRBD1. The CDR3 covers 17 residues. CDR1 MGHRA and CDR2 YSYEKL come from the germline V gene. With V trimmed by 2 bases and J by 4 bases, 11 bases remained unmatched. CDR3 nucleotides: TGCGCCAGCAGCCAATTGTCGGGGACAGGGCCCTTCTATGGCTACACCTTC. Translating gives CASSQLSGTGPFYGYTF.

This clonotype was detected a few times. The rearrangement links TRBV9 to TRBJ2-5; tentatively, D is TRBD1 (7 bases). V shed 4 bases and J shed 4 bases, with 14 bases lying between them. CDR3 size: 14 residues. Germline-derived CDR1 and CDR2 are SGDLS and YYNGEE. DNA of the CDR3: TGTGCCAGCAGCAGCGGCAGGGGGGTAGAGACCCAGTACTTC. Its protein is CASSSGRGVETQYF.

This clonotype was seen ten or more times. This rearrangement joins TRBV3-1 to TRBJ2-5, with 7 bases identical to TRBD1. Unmatched junction bases numbered 14, after V lost 0 bases and J lost 4 bases. The CDR3 spans 18 residues. Germline V gene lookup returns CDR1 LGHDT and CDR2 YNNKEL (reference sequence). DNA for the CDR3: TGTGCCAGCAGCCAAGATTTGGCAGTTTTTTCAGGGGGAGAGACCCAGTACTTC. The encoded protein is CASSQDLAVFSGGETQYF.

This clonotype was seen ten or more times. V gene TRBV3-1 combines with J gene TRBJ1-1; 8 bases are shared with TRBD1. CDR3 length: 14 residues. The germline V gene encodes CDR1 LGHDT and CDR2 YNNKEL (reference sequence). V trimming: 1 base; J trimming: 10 bases; junction bases outside the gene matches: 8. The CDR3 region is CASSQGQGSRGAFF. CDR3 nucleotide sequence: TGTGCCAGCAGCCAAGGACAGGGGAGCAGGGGAGCTTTCTTT.

This rearrangement joins TRBV19 to TRBJ2-1, with 12 bases fitting TRBD2. Germline V gene lookup returns CDR1 LNHDA and CDR2 SQIVND (reference sequence). The CDR3 runs 19 residues. Trimming cost V 3 bases and J 0 bases; bases outside gene matches: 9. The CDR3 region has the DNA TGTGCCAGTAGTATCTTTCTAGCGGGAGGGCTAAGCTCCTACAATGAGCAGTTCTTC. As protein: CASSIFLAGGLSSYNEQFF.

This sequence joins TRBV30 and TRBJ1-6; a possible D gene is TRBD1 (5 bases). CDR3 length: 13 residues. V lost 0 bases and J lost 10, with 10 bases in between. The germline CDR1 and CDR2 sequences are GTSNPN and SVGIG (reference sequence). DNA for the CDR3: TGTGCCTGGAGTGTAGGGGTACAATCACCCCTCCACTTT. Its protein product is CAWSVGVQSPLHF. The entire variable domain, with the rest obtained from reference TRBV30 and TRBJ1-6, is as follows: SQTIHQWPATLVQPVGSPLSLECTVEGTSNPNLYWYRQAAGRGLQLLFYSVGIGQISSEVPQNLSASRPQDRQFILSSKKLLLSDSGFYLCAWSVGVQSPLHFGNGTRLTVT.

This clonotype was detected only a few times. The V gene is TRBV6-2 or TRBV6-3, the J gene TRBJ2-2; D uncertain. Germline loops: CDR1 MNHEY, CDR2 SVGEGT. The ends were cut back, 0 bases at V and 3 bases at J, with 11 bases in the middle. The CDR3 has 16 amino acids. DNA of the CDR3: TGTGCCAGCAGTTACTCGGTTAGATTGGACACCGGGGAGCTGTTTTTT. This codes for CASSYSVRLDTGELFF.

The chain has TRBV30 and TRBJ2-7, with TRBD1 matching 9 bases. V dropped 4 bases and J dropped 1; count of bases not matched to a gene: 8. Per the germline V gene, CDR1 is GTSNPN and CDR2 is SVGIG (reference sequence). The length of the CDR3 is 15 residues. CDR3 bases: TGTGCCTGGAATTCGGACAGGGGTGCGTCCTACGAGCAGTACTTC. Its protein is CAWNSDRGASYEQYF. Looking up the rest from reference TRBV30 and TRBJ2-7 gives the full variable domain: SQTIHQWPATLVQPVGSPLSLECTVEGTSNPNLYWYRQAAGRGLQLLFYSVGIGQISSEVPQNLSASRPQDRQFILSSKKLLLSDSGFYLCAWNSDRGASYEQYFGPGTRLTVT.

V usage is TRBV27 and J usage is TRBJ1-1; TRBD1 aligns across 7 bases. V lost 5 bases, J lost 1 base, and 7 bases stayed unmatched. Germline CDR1 reads MNHEY; CDR2 reads SMNVEV (reference sequence). The CDR3 is 15 amino acids. The CDR3 is CASSQAGTANTEAFF. The CDR3 nucleotides read TGTGCCAGCAGTCAAGCCGGGACAGCGAACACTGAAGCTTTCTTT.

This clonotype was seen many times. The V and J genes are TRBV9 and TRBJ1-2; D unclear. Germline values: CDR1 SGDLS, CDR2 YYNGEE. This CDR3 comprises 14 residues. Trimming cost V 3 bases and J 0 bases, with 9 bases left between them. The CDR3 sequence is CASSADGANYGYTF. In DNA form, the CDR3 reads TGTGCCAGCAGCGCTGATGGAGCTAACTATGGCTACACCTTC. The variable domain in full, completed from reference TRBV9 and TRBJ1-2, reads DSGVTQTPKHLITATGQRVTLRCSPRSGDLSVYWYQQSLDQGLQFLIQYYNGEERAKGNILERFSAQQFPDLHSELNLSSLELGDSALYFCASSADGANYGYTFGSGTRLTVV.

The chain joins TRBV5-1 to TRBJ2-5; D tentatively fits TRBD1 or TRBD2 (5 bases each). The V gene lost 3 bases and the J gene lost 5 bases, with 5 bases spanning the gap. The CDR3 extends over 11 amino acids. Germline CDR1 SGHRS, CDR2 YFSETQ. The CDR3 region is CASSWGETQYF. For the CDR3, the DNA is TGCGCCAGCAGCTGGGGGGAGACCCAGTACTTC.

Comment on this clonotype: A single base separates this from a much larger clone, so it may be a read error. The chain carries TRBV10-3 and TRBJ2-7, with a weak D call TRBD2 (5 bases). The germline V and J ends were trimmed by 0 bases and 1 base, with 16 bases remaining between them. Per germline, CDR1 ENHRY and CDR2 SYGVKD. This CDR3 spans 17 amino acids. The CDR3 sequence is CAISESPPQLGSYEQYF. DNA for the CDR3: TGTGCCATCAGTGAGTCGCCCCCCCAACTAGGGTCCTACGAGCAGTACTTC.

The sample holds many counts of this clonotype. The V call is TRBV11-2, the J call TRBJ2-7; tentatively, D is TRBD2 (6 bases). In germline, CDR1 is SGHAT, CDR2 FQNNGV. The CDR3 consists of 16 residues. The V end lost 1 base, the J end lost 0 bases, and 13 bases lay between the germline ends. The CDR3 loop is CASSLGGTFISYEQYF. The CDR3 nucleotides are TGTGCCAGCAGCTTAGGGGGGACTTTTATCTCCTACGAGCAGTACTTC.

This clonotype was detected ten times or more. The chain has TRBV6-1 and TRBJ2-3; no definite D call. Between the trimmed V and J ends, which lost 10 bases and 0 bases, there was a span of 20 bases. CDR3 length: 16 amino acids. Germline V gene sequence: CDR1 MNHNS, CDR2 SASEGT. In DNA form, the CDR3 reads TGTGCCACCGGCTATAGGGCTGTTTCTAGCACAGATACGCAGTATTTT. It translates to CATGYRAVSSTDTQYF.

The chain links TRBV18 to TRBJ1-4, with a possible D match to TRBD1 (5 bases). The length of the CDR3 is 17 residues. Germline V gene sequence: CDR1 KGHSH, CDR2 LQKENI. Trimming stripped 3 bases from V and 3 bases from J, with 17 bases between. This CDR3 is CASSPTADSMANEKLFF. CDR3 in DNA: TGTGCCAGCTCACCCACAGCCGACAGTATGGCTAATGAAAAACTGTTTTTT.

The rearrangement links TRBV5-1 to TRBJ2-1; TRBD2 aligns across 11 bases. Germline CDR1 reads SGHRS; CDR2 reads YFSETQ. The CDR3 is 18 amino acids. Trimming removed 0 bases from V and 4 bases from J; junction bases left unmatched: 9. In nucleotides, the CDR3 is TGCGCCAGCAGCTTGGGTCCCCCGGGACTAGCGGAGTACAATGAGCAGTTCTTC. Translating it yields CASSLGPPGLAEYNEQFF. Supplemented by reference TRBV5-1 and TRBJ2-1, the full variable domain reads KAGVTQTPRYLIKTRGQQVTLSCSPISGHRSVSWYQQTPGQGLQFLFEYFSETQRNKGNFPGRFSGRQFSNSRSEMNVSTLELGDSALYLCASSLGPPGLAEYNEQFFGPGTRLTVL.

This chain joins TRBV9 and TRBJ2-1; the D gene is possibly TRBD2 (6 bases). V was pared by 0 bases and J by 2 bases, with 12 bases between. The CDR3 has 16 residues. The germline gives CDR1 SGDLS, CDR2 YYNGEE. The CDR3 is CASSVGLGEAYNEQFF. CDR3 nucleotides: TGTGCCAGCAGCGTAGGACTGGGGGAGGCCTACAATGAGCAGTTCTTC.

Regarding this clonotype: Germline and junction disagree at one end, which may indicate a read error. The chain employs TRBV7-3 and TRBJ1-1, with D hard to call. The CDR3 covers 13 residues. In germline, CDR1 is SGHTA, CDR2 FQGTGA. This CDR3 is CASSTFLNTEALF. CDR3 nucleotide sequence: TGTGCCAGCAGCACATTCCTGAACACTGAAGCTCTCTTT.

The J gene is TRBJ2-1, the V gene TRBV9, with TRBD2 as a possible D gene (7 bases). CDR1 and CDR2 from the germline V gene are SGDLS and YYNGEE. V was shortened by 3 bases and J by 6 bases, with 13 bases between the two germline ends. The CDR3 spans 14 residues. The CDR3 sequence: CASSDLGGVNEQFF. For the CDR3, the DNA is TGTGCCAGCAGCGACCTAGGGGGGGTCAATGAGCAGTTCTTC.

This clonotype was counted many times. The chain combines TRBV4-1 with TRBJ1-1; 9 bases align to TRBD1. CDR1 is MGHRA and CDR2 is YSYEKL in the germline V gene. Unmatched junction bases numbered 14, after V lost 3 bases and J lost 12 bases. The CDR3 runs to 15 residues. CDR3 sequence: CASSHLSPGQGGPFF. In DNA form, the CDR3 reads TGCGCCAGCAGCCACCTGAGCCCGGGACAGGGAGGCCCTTTCTTT.

This clonotype was seen at least ten times. The chain recombines TRBV7-8 with TRBJ2-5; no firm D call. CDR3 size: 15 residues. V was cut by 4 bases and J by 5 bases, with 17 bases left in between. Germline V gene sequence: CDR1 SGHVS, CDR2 FQNEAQ. The CDR3 spells CASSSPKEVMETQYF. In DNA form, the CDR3 reads TGTGCCAGCAGCTCACCCAAGGAAGTCATGGAGACCCAGTACTTC.

The chain combines TRBV9 with TRBJ2-5; 7 nucleotides agree with TRBD1. Germline lookup yields CDR1 SGDLS and CDR2 YYNGEE. CDR3 size: 15 residues. Germline trimming cut 2 bases from V and 6 bases from J; bases unmatched to any gene: 10. This CDR3 reads CASSVVGGDFQTQYF. For the CDR3, the DNA is TGTGCCAGCAGCGTGGTAGGGGGCGACTTTCAGACCCAGTACTTC.

There are many counts of this clonotype. V gene TRBV20-1 combines with J gene TRBJ2-7, with 7 bases that match TRBD2. Germline values: CDR1 DFQATT, CDR2 SNEGSKA (reference sequence). Trimming took 6 bases from V and 3 from J; bases not matched to a gene: 8. This CDR3 has 13 amino acids. CDR3 loop: CSAPLVAGYEQYF. The CDR3 nucleotides are TGCAGTGCGCCGTTAGTAGCGGGCTACGAGCAGTACTTC.

This clonotype was counted ten times or more. The chain links TRBV7-9 to TRBJ1-2; 7 nucleotides line up with TRBD1. There are 15 residues in the CDR3. Germline loops: CDR1 SEHNR, CDR2 FQNEAQ (reference sequence). J was trimmed by 1 base and V by 5 bases; bases with no gene match: 7. The CDR3 DNA reads TGTGCCAGCAGCACGCGGACAGGACTTAACTATGGCTACACCTTC. Amino acid sequence: CASSTRTGLNYGYTF.

In this sample, this clonotype turned up many times. The CDR3 coding sequence is TGTGCCAGCAGCGCCCTAGCGGGAGAGGAGTTTCTGCATACGCAGTATTTT. Its protein product is CASSALAGEEFLHTQYF. The chain carries TRBV7-3 and TRBJ2-3; 10 bases are shared with TRBD2. This CDR3 contains 17 residues. CDR1 and CDR2 from the germline V gene are SGHTA and FQGTGA. The trim removed 5 bases at V and 7 bases at J, leaving 15 bases unmatched.

This clonotype is a singleton in its sample. A much larger clone sits a single nucleotide away, making a read error possible. The DNA of the CDR3 is TGTGCCAGCAGCGTAGGGCCGAACTACGAGCAGTACTTC. This codes for CASSVGPNYEQYF. V and J are TRBV9 and TRBJ2-7, with D uncertain. Germline CDR1 reads SGDLS; CDR2 reads YYNGEE. V lost 0 bases and J 3 bases, leaving 7 bases between the germline ends. CDR3 size: 13 residues.

The rearrangement uses TRBV10-3 and TRBJ1-1, with TRBD1 matching 8 bases. Germline V lookup: CDR1 ENHRY, CDR2 SYGVKD. The CDR3 consists of 13 residues. After removal of 4 bases from V and 6 bases from J, the junction contained 4 bases not matched to a gene. The CDR3 loop is CAISVQGAPEAFF. The DNA for the CDR3 is TGTGCCATCAGTGTCCAGGGGGCCCCTGAAGCTTTCTTT.